This passage covers 13 T cell receptor beta chains from one sample sequenced in a study of blood T cell repertoires in COVID-19. Clones were sequenced by immunoSEQ multiplex PCR, and TCRdb holds only the in-frame ones, with some missing. The sample yields about 310,000 clones, around 90% seen once. Sequencing input: peripheral blood. These receptors originate from a woman between 40 and 50 years old with COVID-19, enrolled during active disease.

The chain combines TRBV30 with TRBJ2-5; D may be TRBD2 (5 bases). The CDR3 covers 14 residues. Deletions cut 4 bases from V and 5 bases from J, with 17 bases between. Germline CDR1 is GTSNPN and CDR2 is SVGIG (reference sequence). CDR3 protein: CAWTKQGPGETQYF. The CDR3 DNA follows: TGTGCCTGGACCAAACAAGGGCCGGGGGAGACCCAGTACTTC.

V usage is TRBV6-5 and J usage is TRBJ2-7; D unresolved. This CDR3 is built from 11 residues. Trimming left V 7 bases short and J 0 bases short, with 4 bases between. Germline CDR1 and CDR2: MNHEY and SVGAGI. In nucleotides, the CDR3 is TGTGCCAGCACAGTCTCCTACGAGCAGTACTTC. Translating gives CASTVSYEQYF.

The V and J genes are TRBV28 and TRBJ2-1; TRBD2 matches 7 bases. V gave up 1 base and J gave up 4 bases; unmatched junction bases: 10. Germline loops: CDR1 MDHEN, CDR2 SYDVKM. CDR3 length: 17 residues. The CDR3, as DNA: TGTGCCAGCAGTTTATCGCGGGGGTGGGCGGGGTACAATGAGCAGTTCTTC. Encoded protein: CASSLSRGWAGYNEQFF.

The genes are TRBV5-1 and TRBJ2-1, with D perhaps matching TRBD2 (6 bases). The CDR3 runs to 14 residues. V lost 6 bases, J lost 8 bases, and 18 bases lay in between. The germline V gene encodes CDR1 SGHRS and CDR2 YFSETQ. In nucleotides, the CDR3 is TGCGCCAGCACTCAAGGGCGGGAAGGGGATGAGCAGTTCTTC. This encodes CASTQGREGDEQFF.

V is TRBV7-2 and J is TRBJ1-5; maybe TRBD1 (5 bases). Germline V lookup: CDR1 SGHTA, CDR2 FQGNSA. V lost 7 bases and J lost 4, with 11 bases in between. The CDR3 is 13 amino acids. CDR3 bases: TGTGCCAGCACCTGGGGGGGTAATCAGCCCCAGCATTTT. Protein sequence: CASTWGGNQPQHF. Together with reference TRBV7-2 and TRBJ1-5, the CDR3 gives the full variable domain: GAGVSQSPSNKVTEKGKDVELRCDPISGHTALYWYRQSLGQGLEFLIYFQGNSAPDKSGLPSDRFSAERTGGSVSTLTIQRTQQEDSAVYLCASTWGGNQPQHFGDGTRLSIL.

The rearrangement joins TRBV6-1 to TRBJ2-7; D possibly corresponds to TRBD1 (5 bases). The CDR3 runs 16 residues. The V end was cut by 4 bases, the J end by 0 bases, with 16 bases between. CDR1 and CDR2 (germline): MNHNS, SASEGT. CDR3 sequence (DNA): TGTGCCAGCAGTGGGGAAGACAGTCACGACTCCTACGAGCAGTACTTC. As protein: CASSGEDSHDSYEQYF.

This chain links TRBV7-2 with TRBJ2-7; D remains ambiguous. V was cut by 5 bases and J by 11 bases, with 16 bases left in between. The CDR3 is made up of 12 amino acids. CDR1 is SGHTA, CDR2 FQGNSA, per germline. CDR3: CASSQLPFPEYF. CDR3 in DNA: TGTGCCAGCAGCCAACTCCCGTTCCCGGAGTACTTC.

The gene calls are TRBV6-6 and TRBJ1-2; 7 nucleotides line up with TRBD1. CDR1 and CDR2 from the germline V gene are MNHNY and SVGAGI (reference sequence). J was trimmed by 7 bases and V by 5 bases; bases with no gene match: 7. The CDR3 sequence is 13 residues long. The CDR3: CASSARGTSGYTF. For the CDR3, the DNA is TGTGCCAGCAGTGCCAGGGGGACGTCTGGCTACACCTTC.

The V call is TRBV18, the J call TRBJ2-3; possible D gene TRBD2, 8 bases. The CDR3 length is 16 residues. Germline V gives CDR1 KGHSH, CDR2 LQKENI. Trimming removed 3 bases at V and 13 bases at J, with 26 bases between. DNA of the CDR3: TGTGCCAGCTCACCGCCCGGGACAGAGACCAGGCGGGGGGAGTATTTT. This sequence encodes CASSPPGTETRRGEYF.

The rearrangement links TRBV18 to TRBJ2-5, with D possibly matching TRBD1 (6 bases). V dropped 4 bases and J dropped 5 bases, with 11 bases sitting between them. Germline lookup yields CDR1 KGHSH and CDR2 LQKENI. The CDR3 is 13 residues long. The CDR3 region is CASSLFQGETQYF. The CDR3 coding sequence is TGTGCCAGCTCACTTTTTCAGGGGGAGACCCAGTACTTC. Supplemented by reference TRBV18 and TRBJ2-5, the full variable domain reads NAGVMQNPRHLVRRRGQEARLRCSPMKGHSHVYWYRQLPEEGLKFMVYLQKENIIDESGMPKERFSAEFPKEGPSILRIQQVVRGDSAAYFCASSLFQGETQYFGPGTRLLVL.

The chain couples TRBV14 to TRBJ2-1, with D possibly being TRBD1 (5 bases). The V gene lost 1 base and the J gene lost 3 bases, with 10 bases spanning the gap. CDR1 and CDR2 from the germline V gene are SGHDN and FVKESK. The CDR3 has 15 residues. The CDR3 here is CASSQGQSVYNEQFF. In DNA, the CDR3 is TGTGCCAGCAGCCAAGGACAGTCCGTCTACAATGAGCAGTTCTTC.

This chain links TRBV2 with TRBJ1-1; maybe TRBD1 (5 bases). The CDR3 totals 14 residues. V was cut by 1 base and J by 4 bases, with 10 bases left in between. Germline V gene data show CDR1 as SNHLY and CDR2 as FYNNEI. The CDR3 loop reads CASSEVQGVTEAFF. In DNA form, the CDR3 reads TGTGCCAGCAGTGAAGTTCAGGGTGTCACTGAAGCTTTCTTT. Full variable domain (missing parts from reference TRBV2 and TRBJ1-1): EPEVTQTPSHQVTQMGQEVILRCVPISNHLYFYWYRQILGQKVEFLVSFYNNEISEKSEIFDDQFSVERPDGSNFTLKIRSTKLEDSAMYFCASSEVQGVTEAFFGQGTRLTVV.

The V gene is TRBV29-1, the J gene TRBJ1-1; 8 positions match TRBD1. J lost 4 bases, V lost 6 bases, and 13 bases had no gene match. The germline gives CDR1 SQVTM, CDR2 ANQGSEA. CDR3 size: 15 residues. CDR3 in DNA: TGCAGCGTCCTCGGACAGGGTCGACCCGCCACTGAAGCTTTCTTT. Translating gives CSVLGQGRPATEAFF.